These 19 T cell receptor beta chains were all obtained from the same sample, sequenced in a study of T cell changes during pregnancy in multiple sclerosis. This table comes from immunoSEQ multiplex PCR, and its TCRdb copy is limited to in-frame clones, with some not included. Of 90,000 to 100,000 clones in the sample, more than 85% are singletons; the top ten hold about 1.5%. The sequencing here drew on peripheral blood, taken in the first trimester of pregnancy. Every receptor here comes from a female donor with multiple sclerosis, enrolled in a pregnancy study.

This clone was recorded once. The chain combines TRBV27 with TRBJ2-7; 10 bases line up with TRBD1. V lost 3 bases to trimming and J lost 6 bases; unmatched junction nucleotides: 8. The length of the CDR3 is 15 residues. Per the germline V gene, CDR1 is MNHEY and CDR2 is SMNVEV (reference sequence). CDR3 coding DNA: TGTGCCAGCAGTTTCTTAGGGACAGGGGAACTCGAGCAGTACTTC. It yields the protein CASSFLGTGELEQYF.

The sample holds a few counts of this clone. This rearrangement joins TRBV14 to TRBJ1-2, with D unclear. Trimming cost V 6 bases and J 0 bases, with 11 bases left between them. CDR1 and CDR2 from the germline V gene are SGHDN and FVKESK. This CDR3 has 14 residues. CDR3 sequence: CASSTFPSNYGYTF. Written as DNA, the CDR3 is TGTGCCAGCAGTACTTTTCCCTCTAACTATGGCTACACCTTC.

The V call is TRBV19, the J call TRBJ1-5; D may be TRBD1 (5 bases). The V gene lost 3 bases and the J gene lost 5 bases, with 11 bases spanning the gap. Germline CDR1 reads LNHDA; CDR2 reads SQIVND (reference sequence). The CDR3 is made up of 14 amino acids. The CDR3 sequence: CASSIPQGYQPQHF. CDR3 bases: TGTGCCAGTAGTATTCCTCAGGGATATCAGCCCCAGCATTTT.

The CDR3 spells CASSYGGDGYGYTF. Here the CDR3 DNA reads TGTGCCAGCAGCTACGGGGGAGATGGCTATGGCTACACCTTC. The chain uses TRBV5-4 and TRBJ1-2, with D perhaps TRBD1 (5 bases). The CDR3 has 14 amino acids. V lost 3 bases, J lost 4 bases, and 13 bases lay in between. Germline CDR1 is SGHNT and CDR2 is YYREEE (reference sequence).

This clone was detected a few times. The V gene is TRBV7-9, the J gene TRBJ2-5, with 10 bases aligning to TRBD2. Unmatched junction bases numbered 3, after V lost 7 bases and J lost 4 bases. The CDR3 runs 13 residues. Germline V gene sequence: CDR1 SEHNR, CDR2 FQNEAQ (reference sequence). The CDR3 region is CASNVAGGETQYF. The CDR3 DNA follows: TGTGCCAGCAACGTAGCGGGAGGAGAGACCCAGTACTTC.

The J gene is TRBJ2-7, the V gene TRBV6-5; D not resolved. In germline, CDR1 is MNHEY, CDR2 SVGAGI. Trimming left V 6 bases short and J 7 bases short, with 16 bases between. This CDR3 contains 13 residues. The chain's CDR3 is CASRQSPVKEQYF. CDR3 nucleotides: TGTGCCAGCAGACAGTCACCAGTTAAGGAGCAGTACTTC.

V and J are TRBV4-3 and TRBJ2-6; a possible D gene is TRBD2 (6 bases). V lost 0 bases and J lost 4, with 10 bases in between. The germline CDR1 and CDR2 sequences are LGHNA and YSLEER. The CDR3 is made up of 16 amino acids. CDR3 protein: CASSQDRAGGANVLTF. The CDR3 region has the DNA TGCGCCAGCAGCCAAGACAGGGCGGGAGGGGCCAACGTCCTGACTTTC.

The gene calls are TRBV5-1 and TRBJ1-1; 7 bases fit TRBD1. Germline values: CDR1 SGHRS, CDR2 YFSETQ. Trimming cost V 4 bases and J 4 bases; bases outside gene matches: 4. The CDR3 has 13 amino acids. CDR3 region: CASSRQGITEAFF. DNA for the CDR3: TGCGCCAGCAGCAGACAGGGTATCACTGAAGCTTTCTTT.

As concerns this clone: Sequence at one end of the junction differs from germline and may be a read error. This chain links TRBV7-8 with TRBJ2-7; 11 bases are shared with TRBD1. CDR3 length: 15 amino acids. CDR1 and CDR2 (germline): SGHVS, FQNEAQ. The CDR3 bases are TGTGCCAGCAGCCTAGCTGGGACAGGGGGTCACGAGCAGTACTTC. Translation gives CASSLAGTGGHEQYF. The full variable domain, in which reference TRBV7-8 and TRBJ2-7 provide the parts outside the CDR3, is GAGVSQSPRYKVAKRGQDVALRCDPISGHVSLFWYQQALGQGPEFLTYFQNEAQLDKSGLPSDRFFAERPEGSVSTLKIQRTQQEDSAVYLCASSLAGTGGHEQYFGPGTRLTVT.

This chain links TRBV18 with TRBJ1-1; D is perhaps TRBD1 (6 bases). V was shortened by 3 bases and J by 0 bases, with 11 bases between the two germline ends. Germline loops: CDR1 KGHSH, CDR2 LQKENI. CDR3 length equals 15 residues. Written as DNA, the CDR3 is TGTGCCAGCTCACCTCCGGGGACAATGAACACTGAAGCTTTCTTT. Translating gives CASSPPGTMNTEAFF.

The V gene is TRBV27, the J gene TRBJ2-7, with D perhaps TRBD2 (5 bases). Germline CDR1 and CDR2: MNHEY and SMNVEV (reference sequence). The ends were cut back, 5 bases at V and 2 bases at J, with 19 bases in the middle. This CDR3 region has 16 residues. CDR3 sequence: CASSAWTASSAYEQYF. The CDR3 nucleotides are TGTGCCAGCAGTGCATGGACTGCGAGTAGTGCCTACGAGCAGTACTTC.

The V call is TRBV19, the J call TRBJ2-3, with 10 bases matching TRBD1. The germline V gene has CDR1 LNHDA and CDR2 SQIVND (reference sequence). The V gene end was trimmed by 6 bases and the J gene end by 2 bases; junction bases not matched to a gene: 5. The CDR3 is made up of 15 amino acids. CDR3 in DNA: TGTGCCAGTAGGGACAGGGGGTCTTACACAGATACGCAGTATTTT. Translated, it gives CASRDRGSYTDTQYF. The complete variable domain, with remaining parts taken from reference TRBV19 and TRBJ2-3, reads DGGITQSPKYLFRKEGQNVTLSCEQNLNHDAMYWYRQDPGQGLRLIYYSQIVNDFQKGDIAEGYSVSREKKESFPLTVTSAQKNPTAFYLCASRDRGSYTDTQYFGPGTRLTVL.

This rearrangement joins TRBV29-1 to TRBJ1-3; weak D call: TRBD1 (6 bases). V shed 3 bases and J shed 2 bases, with 11 bases lying between them. Germline CDR1 reads SQVTM; CDR2 reads ANQGSEA. This CDR3 spans 14 amino acids. In DNA, the CDR3 is TGCAGCGTTGACTTCAGGGGAACTGGAAACACCATATATTTT. Protein: CSVDFRGTGNTIYF.

The V gene is TRBV5-1, the J gene TRBJ2-7, with TRBD2 identical over 9 bases. The V gene's germline CDR1 is SGHRS and CDR2 YFSETQ. The CDR3 consists of 16 residues. Losses at the gene ends were 0 bases for V and 1 base for J; bases not matched to a gene: 5. CDR3 coding DNA: TGCGCCAGCAGCTTGGCACCTAGCGGGGATTCCTACGAGCAGTACTTC. Protein product: CASSLAPSGDSYEQYF.

The chain uses TRBV5-1 and TRBJ1-3; possibly TRBD1 for D (5 bases). Germline V gene sequence: CDR1 SGHRS, CDR2 YFSETQ. CDR3 length: 15 amino acids. Trimming removed 4 bases from V and 0 bases from J, with 11 bases in between. Here the CDR3 DNA reads TGCGCCAGCAGCCCGGGGGGGGGCTCTGGAAACACCATATATTTT. It codes for CASSPGGGSGNTIYF.

This chain connects TRBV27 to TRBJ1-1; D is undetermined. The CDR3 sequence is 14 residues long. Germline V gene lookup returns CDR1 MNHEY and CDR2 SMNVEV (reference sequence). V was shortened by 4 bases and J by 6 bases, with 15 bases between the two germline ends. The CDR3 nucleotides are TGTGCCAGCAGTTACCAGGTCTCCGTCGCTGAAGCTTTCTTT. It yields the protein CASSYQVSVAEAFF.

CDR3 nucleotide sequence: TGTGCCAGCAGCCCACCAGGGGGATTTAACTATGGCTACACCTTC. This gives the protein CASSPPGGFNYGYTF. This rearrangement joins TRBV7-9 to TRBJ1-2; TRBD1 aligns across 7 bases. Germline V gives CDR1 SEHNR, CDR2 FQNEAQ (reference sequence). The V gene end was trimmed by 5 bases and the J gene end by 1 base; junction bases not matched to a gene: 7. This CDR3 contains 15 residues. Drawing the rest from reference TRBV7-9 and TRBJ1-2, the complete variable domain is DTGVSQNPRHKITKRGQNVTFRCDPISEHNRLYWYRQTLGQGPEFLTYFQNEAQLEKSRLLSDRFSAERPKGSFSTLEIQRTEQGDSAMYLCASSPPGGFNYGYTFGSGTRLTVV.

CDR3 sequence (DNA): TGTGCCAGCAGCTTAGGAGTTTCGGGGGTAGGGGGCACAGATACGCAGTATTTT. Translation gives CASSLGVSGVGGTDTQYF. The chain is built from TRBV13 and TRBJ2-3; perhaps TRBD2 as D (6 bases). This CDR3 is 18 amino acids long. Germline V gene sequence: CDR1 PRHDT, CDR2 FYEKMQ (reference sequence). V gave up 0 bases and J gave up 1 base, with 17 bases separating them.

This chain joins TRBV7-6 and TRBJ1-2; 7 nucleotides match TRBD1. Per germline, CDR1 SGHVS and CDR2 FNYEAQ. Trimming took 1 base from V and 6 from J; bases not matched to a gene: 14. This CDR3 region has 17 residues. The CDR3 DNA is TGTGCCAGCAGCTTAGACGCCAGGGGGGAGCTGATCGATGGCTACACCTTC. It encodes CASSLDARGELIDGYTF. The entire variable domain, with the rest obtained from reference TRBV7-6 and TRBJ1-2, is as follows: GAGVSQSPRYKVTKRGQDVALRCDPISGHVSLYWYRQALGQGPEFLTYFNYEAQQDKSGLPNDRFSAERPEGSISTLTIQRTEQRDSAMYRCASSLDARGELIDGYTFGSGTRLTVV.